Below, one T cell receptor (beta chain) is given with its context. The sample originates from a study of blood T cell repertoires in COVID-19. Overall study: Samples came from the United States, Italy and Spain, spanning acute and convalescent COVID-19.

The CDR3 runs to 14 residues. Germline assignment: CDR1 MGHRA and CDR2 YSYEKL. Unmatched junction bases numbered 6, after V lost 4 bases and J lost 3 bases. Source study methods: Amplifying reference gene primers gave estimates of nucleated cell counts. Profiled with immunoSEQ multiplex PCR; TCRdb holds only in-frame clones, not every one. V, J and clone size derive from that table, while D and trimming were established from the DNA sequence. The table has some 350,000 clones, more than 75% seen once. This chain links TRBV4-1 with TRBJ2-7, with TRBD1 matching over 7 bases. Sequenced input: peripheral blood. The source is a human donor in a cohort sampled during active COVID-19. CDR3 nucleotide sequence: TGCGCCAGCAGCCGAGGACAGGTAAACTACGAGCAGTACTTC. It encodes CASSRGQVNYEQYF.